These 26 T cell receptor beta chains originate from one sample sequenced in a study of glioma-infiltrating T cells. Using RNA template, CDR3s of TCR alpha and beta were amplified with iRepertoire arm-PCR. TCRdb fed the multiplex PCR reads into MiXCR, producing one record per CDR3 protein. The sample carries over 100,000 distinct CDR3 sequences, about 25% recorded once. Sequenced sample: glioma tissue, nonneoplastic brain tissue, or PBMCs (not recorded which). The receptor set was obtained from a human donor with low-grade glioma or glioblastoma, undergoing nonglioma brain surgery, or in good health (not recorded which).

This clonotype was recorded many times. The rearrangement joins TRBV19 to TRBJ2-5, with TRBD2 matching 7 bases. The CDR3 loop spans 14 amino acids. From germline, CDR1 is LNHDA and CDR2 SQIVND (reference sequence). The ends lost 5 bases at V and 5 bases at J; junction bases unmatched: 8. CDR3 region: CASSPRLAMETQYF. The CDR3 DNA is TGTGCCAGTAGTCCCCGACTAGCTATGGAGACCCAGTACTTC. The full variable domain, completed using reference TRBV19 and TRBJ2-5, is DGGITQSPKYLFRKEGQNVTLSCEQNLNHDAMYWYRQDPGQGLRLIYYSQIVNDFQKGDIAEGYSVSREKKESFPLTVTSAQKNPTAFYLCASSPRLAMETQYFGPGTRLLVL.

This clonotype was found a few times. The chain couples TRBV29-1 to TRBJ2-7, with TRBD1 matching 10 bases. The germline V gene has CDR1 SQVTM and CDR2 ANQGSEA. J was trimmed by 6 bases and V by 4 bases; bases with no gene match: 9. The CDR3 contains 14 residues. CDR3 amino acids: CSVGDRGGSFEQYF. CDR3 nucleotide sequence: TGCAGCGTTGGGGACAGGGGAGGTTCTTTCGAGCAGTACTTC.

This clonotype was detected many times. The chain employs TRBV2 and TRBJ2-7, with 7 bases identical to TRBD1. Trimming cost V 7 bases and J 3 bases; bases outside gene matches: 6. CDR3 size: 13 residues. The V gene's germline CDR1 is SNHLY and CDR2 FYNNEI. The CDR3 region is CASTRDRVYEQYF. The CDR3, as DNA: TGTGCCAGCACAAGAGACAGGGTCTACGAGCAGTACTTC.

This clonotype was counted many times. The CDR3 bases are TGTGCCAGCAGCCAAGAGGCTAGCGGGTCCTACGAGCAGTACTTC. It translates to CASSQEASGSYEQYF. The chain employs TRBV4-2 and TRBJ2-7; 8 bases are shared with TRBD2. This CDR3 has 15 amino acids. The germline CDR1 and CDR2 sequences are LGHNA and YNFKEQ. After removal of 0 bases from V and 1 base from J, the junction contained 2 bases not matched to a gene.

Only a few counts were recorded for this clonotype. V and J are TRBV29-1 and TRBJ2-1; perhaps TRBD2 as D (7 bases). Trimming shortened V by 1 base and J by 5 bases, and 15 bases separated the two germline ends. Germline V gene sequence: CDR1 SQVTM, CDR2 ANQGSEA. The length of the CDR3 is 15 residues. The CDR3 reads CSVEGPGGAHNEQFF. The CDR3 DNA sequence: TGCAGCGTTGAAGGGCCGGGGGGCGCCCACAATGAGCAGTTCTTC.

This clonotype was detected ten times or more. The V gene is TRBV7-9, the J gene TRBJ1-1; TRBD1 aligns across 7 bases. This CDR3 spans 13 amino acids. V lost 5 bases, J lost 7 bases, and 7 bases stayed unmatched. Germline CDR1 reads SEHNR; CDR2 reads FQNEAQ (reference sequence). In DNA, the CDR3 is TGTGCCAGCAGCGCCACAGGGGACCTTGAAGCTTTCTTT. Protein product: CASSATGDLEAFF.

Worth noting for this clonotype: A read error is likely, as this CDR3 ends without the conserved phenylalanine or tryptophan. This chain connects TRBV6-2 or TRBV6-3 to TRBJ2-1, with TRBD2 matching over 15 bases. This CDR3 contains 15 residues. The V segment lost 6 bases and the J segment 7 bases; nucleotides outside the gene matches: 4. Germline V gives CDR1 MNHEY, CDR2 SVGEGT. As DNA, the CDR3 is TGTGCCAGCAGCCCCGGACTAGCGGGAGGGAATGAGCAGTTCCTC. It is translated as CASSPGLAGGNEQFL.

Of note for this clonotype: It may be a read error: a sequence one base away is much more abundant. This chain uses TRBV4-3 with TRBJ2-3; 7 bases are shared with TRBD2. Germline CDR1 is LGHNA and CDR2 is YSLEER. With 4 bases clipped from V and 8 bases from J, the junction kept 15 bases outside the gene matches. The CDR3 is 16 amino acids. The CDR3 nucleotides read TGCGCCAGCAGCCTACAAGGAGCGGGGATGACACCTACGCAGTATTTT. It codes for CASSLQGAGMTPTQYF.

This clonotype occurred many times. The DNA for the CDR3 is TGTGCCAGCAGTTACTCTTCCAGGGTTCATTCACCCCTCCACTTT. Encoded protein: CASSYSSRVHSPLHF. This sequence joins TRBV6-6 and TRBJ1-6; the D gene is possibly TRBD1 (5 bases). V was clipped by 0 bases and J by 8 bases, with 11 bases between them. This CDR3 has 15 amino acids. In germline, CDR1 is MNHNY, CDR2 SVGAGI (reference sequence).

This clonotype was counted at least ten times. This sequence joins TRBV28 and TRBJ2-2, with D perhaps matching TRBD2 (5 bases). From germline, CDR1 is MDHEN and CDR2 SYDVKM. This CDR3 spans 16 amino acids. The ends were cut back, 6 bases at V and 7 bases at J, with 21 bases in the middle. CDR3 amino acids: CASRWRLSRRSGELFF. In DNA, the CDR3 is TGTGCCAGCAGATGGAGGTTGTCCCGTCGGAGCGGGGAGCTGTTTTTT.

This clonotype showed up many times. V and J are TRBV7-9 and TRBJ1-1; 7 bases map to TRBD1. V lost 7 bases, J lost 5 bases, and 13 bases stayed unmatched. The CDR3 has 15 amino acids. Germline values: CDR1 SEHNR, CDR2 FQNEAQ (reference sequence). The CDR3 DNA reads as TGTGCCAGCACCCAAACACTCCCGGGACAGACTGAAGCTTTCTTT. It specifies CASTQTLPGQTEAFF.

This clonotype was seen at least ten times. This chain links TRBV20-1 with TRBJ2-7; TRBD1 matches 9 bases. Germline CDR1 reads DFQATT; CDR2 reads SNEGSKA (reference sequence). The J segment lost 7 bases and the V segment lost 1 base, leaving 8 bases of the junction unmatched. The CDR3 extends over 14 amino acids. This CDR3 reads CSARAGTGTGEQYF. As DNA, the CDR3 is TGCAGTGCTAGAGCCGGGACAGGGACGGGGGAGCAGTACTTC.

Many counts were recorded for this clonotype. The chain is built from TRBV28 and TRBJ2-2, with D unresolved. CDR3 length: 12 residues. Trimming took off 7 bases at V and 7 bases at J, with 10 bases between the two ends. Germline lookup yields CDR1 MDHEN and CDR2 SYDVKM. The CDR3 DNA is TGTGCCAGCACCCTTCTAGTCGGGGAGCTGTTTTTT. Its protein product is CASTLLVGELFF.

This clonotype showed up many times. This sequence joins TRBV7-9 and TRBJ2-7; D may be TRBD1 or TRBD2 (6 bases each). This CDR3 comprises 15 residues. CDR1 SEHNR and CDR2 FQNEAQ come from the germline V gene (reference sequence). Trimming took off 5 bases at V and 6 bases at J, with 20 bases between the two ends. CDR3 sequence reads: CASSVVGGYASEQYF. CDR3 bases: TGTGCCAGCAGCGTGGTGGGGGGCTACGCTAGCGAGCAGTACTTC. Variable domain in full (rest from reference TRBV7-9 and TRBJ2-7): DTGVSQNPRHKITKRGQNVTFRCDPISEHNRLYWYRQTLGQGPEFLTYFQNEAQLEKSRLLSDRFSAERPKGSFSTLEIQRTEQGDSAMYLCASSVVGGYASEQYFGPGTRLTVT.

V is TRBV14 and J is TRBJ2-2, with D perhaps matching TRBD1 or TRBD2 (6 bases each). The CDR3 contains 19 residues. Germline CDR1 SGHDN, CDR2 FVKESK. V lost 1 base, J lost 0 bases, and 18 bases lay in between. The CDR3 DNA reads TGTGCCAGCAGCCAAGGGCAGGGGATGGGACTCCCGAACACCGGGGAGCTGTTTTTT. It encodes CASSQGQGMGLPNTGELFF.

Turning to this clonotype: A read error is possible here, since a much larger clone lies one base away. The chain links TRBV4-3 to TRBJ1-3; 8 positions agree with TRBD1. V shed 1 base, J shed 8 bases, and the junction held 4 bases outside the gene matches. Germline assignment: CDR1 LGHNA and CDR2 YSLEER. The length of the CDR3 is 14 residues. The CDR3 protein is CASSQAGGKDTIYF. CDR3 DNA sequence: TGCGCCAGCAGCCAAGCAGGGGGCAAAGACACCATATATTTT.

The genes are TRBV11-3 and TRBJ1-2; tentative D call: TRBD1 (5 bases). Between the trimmed V and J ends, which lost 4 bases and 4 bases, there was a span of 10 bases. This CDR3 has 13 residues. The germline V gene encodes CDR1 SGHNT and CDR2 YENEEA. CDR3 amino acids: CASSYGAGYGYTF. In DNA, the CDR3 is TGTGCCAGCAGCTACGGGGCGGGCTATGGCTACACCTTC.

This clonotype was counted at least ten times. CDR3 bases: TGTGCCAGCAGCTTAGCAGCTTACACTGAAGCTTTCTTT. This encodes CASSLAAYTEAFF. V and J are TRBV7-2 and TRBJ1-1, with D hard to call. Trimming took 0 bases from V and 3 from J, leaving 5 bases between them. The CDR3 runs 13 residues. Per the germline V gene, CDR1 is SGHTA and CDR2 is FQGNSA.

The J gene is TRBJ2-5, the V gene TRBV5-1; D is perhaps TRBD2 (6 bases). The CDR3 sequence is 14 residues long. With 4 bases removed from V and 5 bases from J, the gap between germline ends came to 15 bases. Germline CDR1 is SGHRS and CDR2 is YFSETQ. CDR3 DNA sequence: TGCGCCAGCAGCCCTCCCTCGGGGGACGAGACCCAGTACTTC. Amino acid sequence: CASSPPSGDETQYF. Full variable domain (rest looked up from reference TRBV5-1 and TRBJ2-5): KAGVTQTPRYLIKTRGQQVTLSCSPISGHRSVSWYQQTPGQGLQFLFEYFSETQRNKGNFPGRFSGRQFSNSRSEMNVSTLELGDSALYLCASSPPSGDETQYFGPGTRLLVL.

This clonotype was recorded at least ten times. This chain links TRBV12-3 or TRBV12-4 with TRBJ2-1; 9 positions match TRBD2. The CDR3 runs to 15 residues. V shed 8 bases and J 3 bases; nucleotides not matched to a gene: 8. This CDR3 reads CASVKAGGSYNEQFF. The CDR3 DNA reads as TGTGCCAGCGTTAAAGCGGGGGGCAGCTACAATGAGCAGTTCTTC.

V usage is TRBV7-2 and J usage is TRBJ2-1; TRBD1 might be the D (6 bases). In germline, CDR1 is SGHTA, CDR2 FQGNSA. Trimming removed 1 base at V and 13 bases at J, with 17 bases between. The CDR3 is 14 residues long. For the CDR3, the DNA is TGTGCCAGCAGCTTAGAAACATTGAGGGGGACCCAGTTCTTC. Amino acids: CASSLETLRGTQFF.

This clonotype was counted many times. J is TRBJ2-7 and V is TRBV7-9; D unresolved. This CDR3 has 13 amino acids. Trimming removed 5 bases at V and 3 bases at J, with 11 bases between. Germline CDR1 and CDR2: SEHNR and FQNEAQ (reference sequence). The chain's CDR3 is CASSPVGFYEQYF. CDR3 nucleotides: TGTGCCAGCAGCCCAGTGGGGTTCTACGAGCAGTACTTC.

This clonotype showed up just a few times. CDR3 amino acids: CASASAGAADTQYF. The CDR3 DNA reads TGTGCCAGCGCGTCGGCGGGGGCTGCAGATACGCAGTATTTT. The genes are TRBV7-2 and TRBJ2-3, with D maybe TRBD2 (7 bases). V dropped 8 bases and J dropped 4 bases, with 16 bases sitting between them. The CDR3 is 14 amino acids. Germline V lookup: CDR1 SGHTA, CDR2 FQGNSA.

As DNA, the CDR3 is TGTGCCAGCAGCCCACAGGGAGAGGCGCAGCCCCAGCATTTT. This codes for CASSPQGEAQPQHF. The V gene is TRBV7-9, the J gene TRBJ1-5; possible D gene TRBD1, 6 bases. The CDR3 runs to 14 residues. Trimming cost V 5 bases and J 7 bases, with 15 bases left between them. CDR1 and CDR2 (germline): SEHNR, FQNEAQ (reference sequence).

This clonotype was seen repeatedly, ten times or more. This chain uses TRBV19 with TRBJ2-5; no definite D call. CDR3 length equals 14 residues. V dropped 4 bases and J dropped 1 base, with 10 bases sitting between them. Looked up from germline, CDR1 is LNHDA and CDR2 is SQIVND (reference sequence). The CDR3 bases are TGTGCCAGTAGTAAGGGCCCGTCCCAAGAGACCCAGTACTTC. As protein: CASSKGPSQETQYF.

This clonotype was detected many times. The chain uses TRBV5-1 and TRBJ1-1; D possibly corresponds to TRBD1 (6 bases). The CDR3 is made up of 17 amino acids. Germline V lookup: CDR1 SGHRS, CDR2 YFSETQ. V was trimmed by 4 bases and J by 0 bases, leaving 19 bases between them. CDR3 coding DNA: TGCGCCAGCAGCACTTACCCGGGGGCCGGGGTGAACACTGAAGCTTTCTTT. It yields the protein CASSTYPGAGVNTEAFF. The complete variable domain, with remaining parts taken from reference TRBV5-1 and TRBJ1-1, reads KAGVTQTPRYLIKTRGQQVTLSCSPISGHRSVSWYQQTPGQGLQFLFEYFSETQRNKGNFPGRFSGRQFSNSRSEMNVSTLELGDSALYLCASSTYPGAGVNTEAFFGQGTRLTVV.